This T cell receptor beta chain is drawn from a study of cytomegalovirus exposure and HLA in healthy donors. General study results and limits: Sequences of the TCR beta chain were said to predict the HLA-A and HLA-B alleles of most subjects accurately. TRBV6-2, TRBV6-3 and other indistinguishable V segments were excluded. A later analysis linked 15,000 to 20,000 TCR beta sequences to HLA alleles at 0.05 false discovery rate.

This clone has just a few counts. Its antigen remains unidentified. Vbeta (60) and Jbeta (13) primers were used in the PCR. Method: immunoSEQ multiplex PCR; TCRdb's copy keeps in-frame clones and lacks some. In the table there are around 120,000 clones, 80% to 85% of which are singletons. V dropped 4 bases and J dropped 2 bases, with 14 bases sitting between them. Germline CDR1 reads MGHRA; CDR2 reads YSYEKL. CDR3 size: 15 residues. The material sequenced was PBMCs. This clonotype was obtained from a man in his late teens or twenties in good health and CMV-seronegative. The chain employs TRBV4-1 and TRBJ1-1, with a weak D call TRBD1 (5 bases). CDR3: CASSLTGEINTEAFF. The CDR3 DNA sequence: TGCGCCAGCAGCCTTACAGGAGAAATTAACACTGAAGCTTTCTTT.